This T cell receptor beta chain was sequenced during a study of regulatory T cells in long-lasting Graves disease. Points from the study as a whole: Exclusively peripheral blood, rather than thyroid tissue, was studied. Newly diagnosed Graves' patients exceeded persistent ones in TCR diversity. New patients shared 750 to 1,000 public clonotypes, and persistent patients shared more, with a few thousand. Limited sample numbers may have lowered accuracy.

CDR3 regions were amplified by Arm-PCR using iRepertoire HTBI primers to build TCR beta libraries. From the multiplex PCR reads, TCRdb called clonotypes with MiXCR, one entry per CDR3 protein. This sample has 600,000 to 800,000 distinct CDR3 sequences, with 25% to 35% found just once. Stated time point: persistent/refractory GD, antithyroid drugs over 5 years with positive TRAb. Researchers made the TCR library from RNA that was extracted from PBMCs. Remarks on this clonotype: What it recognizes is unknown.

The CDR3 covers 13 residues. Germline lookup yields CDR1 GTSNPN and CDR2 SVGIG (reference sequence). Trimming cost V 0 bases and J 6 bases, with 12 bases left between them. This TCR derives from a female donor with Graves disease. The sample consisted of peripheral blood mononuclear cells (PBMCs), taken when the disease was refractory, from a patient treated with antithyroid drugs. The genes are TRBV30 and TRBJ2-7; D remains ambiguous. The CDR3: CAWSVPLFSEQYF. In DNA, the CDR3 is TGTGCCTGGAGTGTACCTCTTTTCTCCGAGCAGTACTTC.